Sequencing of this TCR beta chain was carried out in a study of beta chain features in type 1 diabetes. The CDR3 spans 16 residues. V lost 5 bases to trimming and J lost 1 base, with 12 bases between them. Per the germline V gene, CDR1 is SEHNR and CDR2 is FQNEAQ (reference sequence). Reverse transcribing all isolated RNA meant expressed TCRB transcripts were sequenced. The method was immunoSEQ multiplex PCR; TCRdb's version includes in-frame clones alone and lacks a portion of them. The sample contains about 140,000 clones, less than 9% of which appear only once. The sequence came from a woman between 25 and 40 years old in good health. The chain recombines TRBV7-9 with TRBJ2-6; D is unresolved. The sequencing input was central memory CD4+ T cells from blood. The CDR3 is CASSKGVVSGANVLTF. As DNA, the CDR3 is TGTGCCAGCAGCAAAGGAGTGGTTTCTGGGGCCAACGTCCTGACTTTC.